This T cell receptor beta chain was retrieved from a study of chemoradiotherapy in HPV16-positive cancers. In the case of this clone: What it binds is unknown.

Repertoires were generated with immunoSEQ multiplex PCR, while TCRdb's copy carries only in-frame clones and drops some. The sample has more than 4,000 clones, roughly 90% seen once; the top ten hold 3% to 3.5%. Study-wide findings and caveats: Better recurrence-free survival went with HPV-responsive T-cell expansion in HPV16-positive patients.

Germline V lookup: CDR1 LNHDA, CDR2 SQIVND (reference sequence). The CDR3 spans 13 residues. The germline V and J ends were trimmed by 9 bases and 2 bases, with 13 bases remaining between them. The material was tumor tissue, obtained from a patient who underwent chemoradiotherapy. This TCR derives from a human donor with HPV-associated anogenital cancer. The chain has TRBV19 and TRBJ1-2, with D maybe TRBD1 (5 bases). In DNA form, the CDR3 reads TGTGCCAGCCGGGAGGGGATAAACTATGGCTACACCTTC. Amino acid sequence: CASREGINYGYTF.